What follows describes a single T cell receptor (beta chain). Its antigen is unidentified. With 4 bases removed from V and 10 bases from J, the gap between germline ends came to 16 bases. Per the germline V gene, CDR1 is MNHEY and CDR2 is SVGAGI. There are 13 residues in the CDR3. The sample originates from a study of CD4+ T cells in melanoma. General study points: CD8+ T cell, macrophage and B cell function reportedly correlated with neoantigen-specific CD4+ T cells. Neoantigen-specific CD4+ T cells in melanoma reportedly had diverse differentiation states.

The data were produced by immunoSEQ multiplex PCR, yet TCRdb's version contains in-frame clones alone and is incomplete. The table includes fewer than 55,000 clones, 89% detected once. The receptor was derived from a human donor with melanoma. Sequenced sample: peripheral blood. The rearrangement uses TRBV6-5 and TRBJ1-1, with D possibly being TRBD1 (5 bases). CDR3 amino acids: CASSSVQGEGAFF. The CDR3 DNA reads TGTGCCAGCAGTTCCGTCCAGGGAGAGGGAGCTTTCTTT.